A selection of T cell receptor beta chains follows, all from one sample in a study of CD8 T cells in Susac syndrome. TCRdb independently ran MiXCR on the immunoSEQ multiplex PCR reads; one entry per CDR3 protein. The table includes approximately 270,000 distinct CDR3 sequences, 90% to 95% detected once. The specimen sequenced was CD4+ T cells from PBMCs. The receptors here all came from a human donor with multiple sclerosis. CDR3s include the opening cysteine and the closing phenylalanine or tryptophan. A D gene is named only where the DNA matches it firmly. Clone size, where shown, is once, few, many, or a class for clones that have expanded.

size	V	D	J	DNA	CDR3
NA	TRBV29-1	TRBD1	TRBJ2-7	TGCAGCGTTGGGGGACTTGACAGGGGCTACGAGCAGTACTTC	CSVGGLDRGYEQYF
NA	TRBV2	NA	TRBJ2-2	TGTGCCAGCAGTGAGGGCTGGGGGGCGGCCGGGGAGCTGTTTTTT	CASSEGWGAAGELFF
NA	TRBV28	TRBD1	TRBJ2-7	TGTGCCAGCAGCGTCCGGGACAGACCTCCGTACTTC	CASSVRDRPPYF
NA	TRBV3-1	TRBD2	TRBJ2-3	TGTGCCAGCAGCCAAGATCTTGGCGGGAGGTTCACAGATACGCAGTATTTT	CASSQDLGGRFTDTQYF
NA	TRBV10-3	TRBD2	TRBJ2-1	TGTGCCATCAGAGGACTAGCGGACAATGAGCAGTTCTTC	CAIRGLADNEQFF
NA	TRBV20-1	NA	TRBJ1-3	TGCAGTGCTGGCGGCTCGGGAACGGACACCATATATTTT	CSAGGSGTDTIYF
NA	TRBV5-1	NA	TRBJ2-1	TGCGCCAGCAGCTACTCGACGAGGGAATACAATGAGCAGTTCTTC	CASSYSTREYNEQFF
NA	TRBV29-1	NA	TRBJ1-4	TGCAGCGTTGGAGACCAACAGGGCCTTGGGGGAAAACTGTTTTTT	CSVGDQQGLGGKLFF
NA	TRBV7-9	TRBD1	TRBJ1-6	TGTGCCAGCAGCTTTGACAGGGACAATTCACCCCTCCACTTT	CASSFDRDNSPLHF
once	TRBV13	TRBD1	TRBJ2-5	TGTGCCAGCAGCTCAACCTTCTCCGGGACAGGGAGTCCTATGGAAGAGACCCAGTACTTC	CASSSTFSGTGSPMEETQYF
NA	TRBV20-1	NA	TRBJ2-3	TGCAGTGCCAAGGGGTCAGCAGATACGCAGTATTTT	CSAKGSADTQYF
NA	TRBV7-7	NA	TRBJ2-2	TGTGCCAGCAGCCCCACCCTAGCTGTTAACGGGGAGCTGTTTTTT	CASSPTLAVNGELFF
NA	TRBV20-1	NA	TRBJ2-5	TGCAGTGTTGCGGGCCAAGAGACCCAGTACTTC	CSVAGQETQYF
NA	TRBV9	NA	TRBJ2-6	TGTGCCAGCAGCCTAGGAGGTGTCTCTGGGGCCAACGTCCTGACTTTC	CASSLGGVSGANVLTF
NA	TRBV5-8	TRBD1	TRBJ2-7	TGTGCCAGCAGCCCTCCGGGGGGACAGGGCTACGAGCAGTACTTC	CASSPPGGQGYEQYF